The next 22 T cell receptor beta chains were all read from a single sample in a study of blood T cell repertoires in COVID-19. The table came from immunoSEQ multiplex PCR; TCRdb's copy has only in-frame clones and leaves some out. The data show 180,000 or so clones, roughly 90% seen once. The sequenced sample was peripheral blood. The receptor source for this set is a man aged 18 to 29 with active or convalescent COVID-19.

The DNA for the CDR3 is TGTGCCAGCAGTGAAGATCCGGGAGGCAATCAGCCCCAGCATTTT. Protein sequence: CASSEDPGGNQPQHF. V and J are TRBV2 and TRBJ1-5; D unresolved. The CDR3 sequence is 15 residues long. V was clipped by 1 base and J by 2 bases, with 9 bases between them. The germline V gene has CDR1 SNHLY and CDR2 FYNNEI. The entire variable domain, with the rest obtained from reference TRBV2 and TRBJ1-5, is as follows: EPEVTQTPSHQVTQMGQEVILRCVPISNHLYFYWYRQILGQKVEFLVSFYNNEISEKSEIFDDQFSVERPDGSNFTLKIRSTKLEDSAMYFCASSEDPGGNQPQHFGDGTRLSIL.

This chain connects TRBV18 to TRBJ2-7; D gene uncertain. Germline-derived CDR1 and CDR2 are KGHSH and LQKENI. CDR3 size: 13 residues. V lost 6 bases and J lost 3, with 12 bases in between. The CDR3 coding sequence is TGTGCCAGCTCCCCCAGCAGCGACTACGAGCAGTACTTC. It encodes CASSPSSDYEQYF.

As regards this clone: The CDR3 carries no conserved terminal phenylalanine or tryptophan, so it likely arises from a read error. No DNA is shown, since the ends of the CDR3 on it are uncertain; the CDR3 is the one TCRdb lists. The gene calls are TRBV19 and TRBJ1-5; no check of the table's D call, TRBD1, against the DNA was made. The CDR3 is 14 amino acids long, termini counted. Germline V gives CDR1 LNHDA, CDR2 SQIVND (reference sequence). CDR3 in amino acids: CASTQVGQGAGVHL.

The chain combines TRBV6-5 with TRBJ1-1, with TRBD1 identical over 7 bases. Losses at the gene ends were 6 bases for V and 0 bases for J; bases not matched to a gene: 1. CDR1 and CDR2 from the germline V gene are MNHEY and SVGAGI. The length of the CDR3 is 13 residues. The DNA for the CDR3 is TGTGCCAGCAGCGGGACAGTGAACACTGAAGCTTTCTTT. As protein: CASSGTVNTEAFF.

The chain uses TRBV7-2 and TRBJ1-2, with D possibly being TRBD1 (5 bases). Looked up from germline, CDR1 is SGHTA and CDR2 is FQGNSA. The CDR3 consists of 13 residues. V lost 4 bases and J 7 bases, leaving 13 bases between the germline ends. The CDR3 sequence: CASSSQGVGGYTF. CDR3 nucleotides: TGTGCCAGCAGCTCGCAGGGTGTTGGTGGCTACACCTTC.

Only one count was recorded for this clone. The V and J genes are TRBV5-4 and TRBJ1-2, with 10 bases matching TRBD1. Germline CDR1 is SGHNT and CDR2 is YYREEE (reference sequence). Losses at the gene ends were 6 bases for V and 10 bases for J; bases not matched to a gene: 12. The CDR3 totals 14 residues. The CDR3 DNA reads TGTGCCAGCACCTTACCGGGACAGGGGAAGGTCTACACCTTC. As protein: CASTLPGQGKVYTF.

This chain joins TRBV7-2 and TRBJ1-2; no clear D gene. The CDR3 loop spans 14 amino acids. The V and J ends lost 4 bases and 6 bases respectively, with 15 bases between them. Germline CDR1 is SGHTA and CDR2 is FQGNSA. Here the CDR3 reads CASSSSTVSDGYTF. The CDR3 DNA reads TGTGCCAGCAGCTCCTCAACAGTTTCCGATGGCTACACCTTC.

J is TRBJ1-4 and V is TRBV7-9; 8 bases line up with TRBD1. Germline CDR1 reads SEHNR; CDR2 reads FQNEAQ (reference sequence). This CDR3 has 16 residues. With 0 bases clipped from V and 10 bases from J, the junction kept 10 bases outside the gene matches. In nucleotides, the CDR3 is TGTGCCAGCAGCTTAGCGGGGGCAGGGGGCATCGGAAAACTGTTTTTT. Translating it yields CASSLAGAGGIGKLFF.

This sequence joins TRBV2 and TRBJ2-1, with 11 bases that match TRBD2. The length of the CDR3 is 15 residues. The ends lost 2 bases at V and 5 bases at J; junction bases unmatched: 2. The V gene's germline CDR1 is SNHLY and CDR2 FYNNEI. CDR3 DNA sequence: TGTGCCAGCAGTGAATTACTAGCGGGGGACAATGAGCAGTTCTTC. Translated, it gives CASSELLAGDNEQFF. The full variable domain, rest sourced from reference TRBV2 and TRBJ2-1, is EPEVTQTPSHQVTQMGQEVILRCVPISNHLYFYWYRQILGQKVEFLVSFYNNEISEKSEIFDDQFSVERPDGSNFTLKIRSTKLEDSAMYFCASSELLAGDNEQFFGPGTRLTVL.

V gene TRBV19 combines with J gene TRBJ1-1; 10 bases line up with TRBD1. From germline, CDR1 is LNHDA and CDR2 SQIVND (reference sequence). The J segment lost 11 bases and the V segment lost 7 bases, leaving 10 bases of the junction unmatched. This CDR3 comprises 13 residues. The chain's CDR3 is CASTPFGTGVAFF. CDR3 nucleotide sequence: TGTGCCAGTACCCCTTTCGGGACAGGGGTGGCTTTCTTT.

The chain carries TRBV2 and TRBJ2-1; 9 nucleotides agree with TRBD2. Germline V gene sequence: CDR1 SNHLY, CDR2 FYNNEI. J gave up 6 bases and V 2 bases, and 8 bases lay outside the gene matches. The CDR3 length is 16 residues. The DNA of the CDR3 is TGTGCCAGCAGTGAACTGGAGACTAGCGGACGCAATGAGCAGTTCTTC. Its protein is CASSELETSGRNEQFF.

The CDR3 nucleotides are TGTGCCAGCAGCCTCCGACAGGGCCTCCCTCTCGTCCTGACTTTC. Protein: CASSLRQGLPLVLTF. The chain employs TRBV5-8 and TRBJ2-6; 7 bases are a match to TRBD1. Germline V gene data show CDR1 as SGHTS and CDR2 as YDEGEE. There are 15 residues in the CDR3. After removal of 4 bases from V and 12 bases from J, the junction contained 13 bases not matched to a gene.

The V and J genes are TRBV5-1 and TRBJ1-5; the match to TRBD1 covers 8 bases. Germline CDR1 is SGHRS and CDR2 is YFSETQ. Losses at the gene ends were 4 bases for V and 2 bases for J; bases not matched to a gene: 5. The CDR3 extends over 15 amino acids. The CDR3 nucleotides are TGCGCCAGCAGCCCGACGACAGGGGGCAATCAGCCCCAGCATTTT. It encodes CASSPTTGGNQPQHF.

This clone appeared once. The chain combines TRBV19 with TRBJ2-7; the D gene is possibly TRBD1 (6 bases). Germline values: CDR1 LNHDA, CDR2 SQIVND (reference sequence). The CDR3 is 15 residues long. Trimming took off 3 bases at V and 0 bases at J, with 12 bases between the two ends. The CDR3 bases are TGTGCCAGTAGTATGGGGGCCGGAAGCTCCTACGAGCAGTACTTC. Translated, it gives CASSMGAGSSYEQYF.

The chain joins TRBV19 to TRBJ1-1, with TRBD1 as a possible D gene (5 bases). The length of the CDR3 is 13 residues. Germline V gene sequence: CDR1 LNHDA, CDR2 SQIVND (reference sequence). Trimming removed 5 bases from V and 3 bases from J, with 10 bases in between. The DNA of the CDR3 is TGTGCCAGTAGTCTCGGACACTACACTGAAGCTTTCTTT. Translation gives CASSLGHYTEAFF. Full variable domain (missing parts from reference TRBV19 and TRBJ1-1): DGGITQSPKYLFRKEGQNVTLSCEQNLNHDAMYWYRQDPGQGLRLIYYSQIVNDFQKGDIAEGYSVSREKKESFPLTVTSAQKNPTAFYLCASSLGHYTEAFFGQGTRLTVV.

J is TRBJ2-1 and V is TRBV6-6, with D tentatively TRBD1 (5 bases). CDR3 length: 13 residues. Trimming took off 7 bases at V and 4 bases at J, with 11 bases between the two ends. From germline, CDR1 is MNHNY and CDR2 SVGAGI (reference sequence). CDR3 sequence reads: CASTPGQYNEQFF. The CDR3 DNA follows: TGTGCCAGCACCCCCGGACAATACAATGAGCAGTTCTTC.

J is TRBJ1-5 and V is TRBV21-1; no check of the table's D call, TRBD1, against the DNA was made. TRBV21-1 is reported as a pseudogene. The CDR3 covers 16 residues. CDR3 protein: CASSRLSTGSNQPQHF. In nucleotides, the CDR3 is TGTGCCAGCAGTCGACTGTCGACAGGGAGCAATCAGCCCCAGCATTTT.

This rearrangement joins TRBV3-1 (or the pseudogene TRBV3-2) to TRBJ1-2; D unclear. Between the trimmed V and J ends, which lost 0 bases and 1 base, there was a span of 21 bases. This CDR3 comprises 19 residues. Germline-derived CDR1 and CDR2 are LGHDT and YNNKEL (reference sequence). CDR3 bases: TGTGCCAGCAGCCAAGACTCTTTCCCTAGAAGACGGGTTAACTATGGCTACACCTTC. This sequence encodes CASSQDSFPRRRVNYGYTF.

The rearrangement links TRBV9 to TRBJ2-3; 8 bases map to TRBD2. The J segment lost 5 bases and the V segment lost 6 bases, leaving 5 bases of the junction unmatched. CDR3 length equals 13 residues. CDR1 and CDR2 from the germline V gene are SGDLS and YYNGEE. The CDR3 here is CASNAGGRDTQYF. The CDR3 DNA reads TGTGCCAGCAATGCGGGAGGAAGAGATACGCAGTATTTT.

This clone was observed a few times. This chain joins TRBV27 and TRBJ1-3; weak D call: TRBD1 (6 bases). V lost 4 bases, J lost 0 bases, and 10 bases lay in between. The CDR3 consists of 15 residues. Per the germline V gene, CDR1 is MNHEY and CDR2 is SMNVEV (reference sequence). The CDR3 region has the DNA TGTGCCAGCAGTTCTACAGGGAGCTCTGGAAACACCATATATTTT. Its translation is CASSSTGSSGNTIYF.

Only one count was recorded for this clone. The chain couples TRBV11-3 to TRBJ1-1, with D perhaps matching TRBD1 (6 bases). There are 12 residues in the CDR3. Per germline, CDR1 SGHNT and CDR2 YENEEA. V was clipped by 5 bases and J by 4 bases, with 8 bases between them. Here the CDR3 reads CASSRGGTEAFF. The CDR3 DNA reads TGTGCCAGCAGCCGAGGGGGCACTGAAGCTTTCTTT.

This clone was seen a handful of times. The chain couples TRBV10-3 to TRBJ1-6; D is unresolved. The CDR3 length is 15 residues. Trimming took off 0 bases at V and 5 bases at J, with 8 bases between the two ends. CDR1 is ENHRY, CDR2 SYGVKD, per germline. This chain's CDR3 is CAISESRADNSPLHF. CDR3 in DNA: TGTGCCATCAGTGAGTCGAGAGCGGATAATTCACCCCTCCACTTT.